The 28 T cell receptor beta chains listed next were all sequenced from one sample in a study of early T cells in non-severe SARS-CoV-2 infection (dated by TCRdb to 2020 to 2022). Libraries came from 5' RACE. Sequencer: NextSeq 500. TCRdb reanalyzed the raw reads on its own, using fastp at Q25 for trimming and MiXCR for clone calling, and kept in-frame beta chains. Each CDR3 protein gets just one entry, which takes the most common genes and DNA from the rows behind it. Present in this sample are roughly 75,000 distinct CDR3 sequences, over 9% of which were seen just once. Together, the top ten hold roughly 5% of the sample. Sequencing was performed on whole blood. The receptors come from an adult who was a healthcare worker with PCR-confirmed SARS-CoV-2 infection or an uninfected control (not recorded which).

J is TRBJ2-3 and V is TRBV7-3; 9 nucleotides line up with TRBD2. J lost 1 base, V lost 6 bases, and 8 bases had no gene match. CDR3 length: 16 residues. Germline loops: CDR1 SGHTA, CDR2 FQGTGA. The chain's CDR3 is CASSSSSGTRTDTQYF. The DNA for the CDR3 is TGTGCCAGCAGTTCCTCTAGCGGGACACGCACAGATACGCAGTATTTT. Looking up the rest from reference TRBV7-3 and TRBJ2-3 gives the full variable domain: GAGVSQTPSNKVTEKGKYVELRCDPISGHTALYWYRQSLGQGPEFLIYFQGTGAADDSGLPNDRFFAVRPEGSVSTLKIQRTERGDSAVYLCASSSSSGTRTDTQYFGPGTRLTVL.

In this sample, this clonotype turned up many times. The chain uses TRBV10-1 and TRBJ2-1; D is unclear. CDR1 and CDR2 from the germline V gene are WNHNN and SYGVQD (reference sequence). The CDR3 totals 12 residues. The V gene lost 2 bases and the J gene lost 5 bases, with 4 bases spanning the gap. The CDR3 nucleotides read TGCGCCAGCAGTGAGCCAAACAATGAGCAGTTCTTC. This sequence encodes CASSEPNNEQFF.

This clonotype was seen repeatedly, ten times or more. This chain connects TRBV18 to TRBJ2-7, with 9 bases identical to TRBD1. CDR1 KGHSH and CDR2 LQKENI come from the germline V gene. The CDR3 consists of 16 residues. J was trimmed by 3 bases and V by 6 bases; bases with no gene match: 12. CDR3 region: CASSRMTGTGIYEQYF. For the CDR3, the DNA is TGTGCCAGCTCTCGCATGACCGGGACAGGGATCTACGAGCAGTACTTC.

The CDR3 sequence: CASSLKWGDRGYTF. The CDR3 region has the DNA TGTGCCAGCAGTTTAAAATGGGGGGACAGAGGCTACACCTTC. The rearrangement joins TRBV28 to TRBJ1-2; 7 positions match TRBD1. The length of the CDR3 is 14 residues. The trim removed 2 bases at V and 8 bases at J, leaving 8 bases unmatched. Germline CDR1 MDHEN, CDR2 SYDVKM.

The chain has TRBV5-1 and TRBJ1-4; 7 nucleotides align to TRBD1. The CDR3 has 16 amino acids. J was trimmed by 7 bases and V by 0 bases; bases with no gene match: 9. From germline, CDR1 is SGHRS and CDR2 YFSETQ. CDR3 in amino acids: CASSLVTGTVREKLFF. The CDR3, as DNA: TGCGCCAGCAGCTTGGTTACGGGGACAGTGCGTGAAAAACTGTTTTTT.

This clonotype has more than one count but fewer than ten. The chain employs TRBV5-4 and TRBJ2-7; 10 bases agree with TRBD1. The V gene end was trimmed by 3 bases and the J gene end by 0 bases; junction bases not matched to a gene: 3. The CDR3 sequence is 15 residues long. Germline V lookup: CDR1 SGHNT, CDR2 YYREEE (reference sequence). In DNA form, the CDR3 reads TGTGCCAGCAGCTGGGGACAGGGGAGCTCCTACGAGCAGTACTTC. Encoded protein: CASSWGQGSSYEQYF. Variable domain in full (rest from reference TRBV5-4 and TRBJ2-7): ETGVTQSPTHLIKTRGQQVTLRCSSQSGHNTVSWYQQALGQGPQFIFQYYREEENGRGNFPPRFSGLQFPNYSSELNVNALELDDSALYLCASSWGQGSSYEQYFGPGTRLTVT.

This clonotype has a count of ten or more. The rearrangement joins TRBV2 to TRBJ1-5; no reliable D call. The ends were cut back, 1 base at V and 12 bases at J, with 16 bases in the middle. CDR1 is SNHLY, CDR2 FYNNEI, per germline. The CDR3 is 14 residues long. The CDR3 DNA sequence: TGTGCCAGCAGTGAAGTCCCGGGATCCAAGGGCCAGCATTTT. Amino acid sequence: CASSEVPGSKGQHF.

Many counts were recorded for this clonotype. The CDR3 spells CASSLTLAYTGELFF. For the CDR3, the DNA is TGTGCCAGCAGCCTCACACTAGCTTATACCGGGGAGCTGTTTTTT. The rearrangement links TRBV7-2 to TRBJ2-2; possibly TRBD2 for D (6 bases). This CDR3 is 15 amino acids long. Germline CDR1 and CDR2: SGHTA and FQGNSA. V was trimmed by 5 bases and J by 5 bases, leaving 15 bases between them.

This clonotype was observed at least ten times. The chain is built from TRBV5-1 and TRBJ1-1; 7 positions match TRBD1. Germline loops: CDR1 SGHRS, CDR2 YFSETQ. This CDR3 spans 14 amino acids. V dropped 3 bases and J dropped 0; count of bases not matched to a gene: 2. The CDR3 sequence is CASSSQGMNTEAFF. CDR3 DNA: TGCGCCAGCAGCTCACAGGGGATGAACACTGAAGCTTTCTTT. The variable domain in full, with the rest retrieved from reference TRBV5-1 and TRBJ1-1, is KAGVTQTPRYLIKTRGQQVTLSCSPISGHRSVSWYQQTPGQGLQFLFEYFSETQRNKGNFPGRFSGRQFSNSRSEMNVSTLELGDSALYLCASSSQGMNTEAFFGQGTRLTVV.

The table lists this clonotype with many counts. V and J are TRBV20-1 and TRBJ2-2, with 8 positions matching TRBD2. This CDR3 has 14 residues. V was pared by 5 bases and J by 2 bases, with 4 bases of the junction left unmatched. CDR1 and CDR2 (germline): DFQATT, SNEGSKA (reference sequence). The CDR3 nucleotides are TGCAGTGCTGTCCGGGAGGGCAACACCGGGGAGCTGTTTTTT. Residues: CSAVREGNTGELFF.

This clonotype has only a few counts. The CDR3 DNA reads TGTGCCAGCAGCTTAGGCGCGCTAGCGGCCCACAATGAGCAGTTCTTC. Protein sequence: CASSLGALAAHNEQFF. The chain uses TRBV7-7 and TRBJ2-1, with 7 bases lining up with TRBD2. CDR3 length equals 16 residues. The V segment lost 1 base and the J segment 5 bases; nucleotides outside the gene matches: 8. CDR1 is SSHAT and CDR2 is FNYEAQ in the germline V gene (reference sequence). Looking up the rest from reference TRBV7-7 and TRBJ2-1 gives the full variable domain: GAGVSQSPRYKVTKRGQDVTLRCDPISSHATLYWYQQALGQGPEFLTYFNYEAQPDKSGLPSDRFSAERPEGSISTLTIQRTEQRDSAMYRCASSLGALAAHNEQFFGPGTRLTVL.

This clonotype was recorded many times. The rearrangement uses TRBV7-9 and TRBJ1-1, with TRBD1 as a possible D gene (6 bases). Germline V gives CDR1 SEHNR, CDR2 FQNEAQ (reference sequence). The CDR3 contains 14 residues. Deletions cut 3 bases from V and 1 base from J, with 9 bases between. The DNA for the CDR3 is TGTGCCAGCAGCTTCGGACAGTCGAACACTGAAGCTTTCTTT. Translation gives CASSFGQSNTEAFF.

This clonotype was seen repeatedly, ten times or more. The CDR3 bases are TGTGCCAGCAGTCCGAGAACGGGAGTCCTTAAGCCCCAGCATTTT. Protein product: CASSPRTGVLKPQHF. The chain couples TRBV28 to TRBJ1-5; D gene unclear. The CDR3 is 15 amino acids. Trimming removed 5 bases at V and 8 bases at J, with 19 bases between. From germline, CDR1 is MDHEN and CDR2 SYDVKM.

This clonotype came up many times. The rearrangement joins TRBV7-9 to TRBJ2-1, with TRBD2 matching 10 bases. Germline assignment: CDR1 SEHNR and CDR2 FQNEAQ (reference sequence). This CDR3 has 15 amino acids. V was pared by 4 bases and J by 4 bases, with 4 bases of the junction left unmatched. The CDR3 spells CASSYTSGTYNEQFF. CDR3 coding DNA: TGTGCCAGCAGCTACACTAGCGGGACTTACAATGAGCAGTTCTTC.

This clonotype was counted many times. This chain joins TRBV5-1 and TRBJ2-1; a possible D gene is TRBD2 (6 bases). Germline CDR1 reads SGHRS; CDR2 reads YFSETQ. The CDR3 covers 15 residues. The V end was cut by 1 base, the J end by 7 bases, with 15 bases between. CDR3 in amino acids: CASSLSAGKENEQFF. In nucleotides, the CDR3 is TGCGCCAGCAGCTTGAGCGCGGGAAAGGAGAATGAGCAGTTCTTC.

A few counts support this clonotype. The chain joins TRBV7-9 to TRBJ2-3; D gene uncertain. Germline lookup yields CDR1 SEHNR and CDR2 FQNEAQ (reference sequence). The CDR3 extends over 9 amino acids. The CDR3 here is CALGDTQYF. CDR3 bases: TGTGCTTTGGGAGATACGCAGTATTTT.

This clonotype has a count of ten or more. The CDR3 DNA follows: TGTGCCAGCAGCCCCACTGGAAACACCATATATTTT. Residues: CASSPTGNTIYF. V and J are TRBV7-2 and TRBJ1-3, with unresolved D. Between the trimmed V and J ends, which lost 5 bases and 2 bases, there was a span of 4 bases. This CDR3 has 12 amino acids. Germline assignment: CDR1 SGHTA and CDR2 FQGNSA.

In this sample, this clonotype turned up many times. The chain combines TRBV20-1 with TRBJ2-1; D may be TRBD2 (5 bases). The germline CDR1 and CDR2 sequences are DFQATT and SNEGSKA (reference sequence). The CDR3 has 15 amino acids. V was clipped by 5 bases and J by 4 bases, with 18 bases between them. The CDR3 nucleotides are TGCAGTGCTCAACCACGGGCGGGTCCATACAATGAGCAGTTCTTC. Translated: CSAQPRAGPYNEQFF.

This clonotype appeared a few times. The chain employs TRBV28 and TRBJ2-2, with D perhaps matching TRBD2 (6 bases). CDR1 and CDR2 from the germline V gene are MDHEN and SYDVKM. The CDR3 extends over 16 amino acids. V was clipped by 4 bases and J by 6 bases, with 18 bases between them. The CDR3 reads CASSSLLAREAGELFF. As DNA, the CDR3 is TGTGCCAGCAGTTCCCTCCTCGCGCGGGAAGCCGGGGAGCTGTTTTTT.

V and J are TRBV19 and TRBJ1-5, with D possibly being TRBD1 (6 bases). The V gene lost 6 bases and the J gene lost 4 bases, with 19 bases spanning the gap. The CDR3 extends over 16 amino acids. Germline V CDR1 and CDR2: LNHDA, SQIVND (reference sequence). The CDR3 protein is CASRTTGRLPNQPQHF. The CDR3 DNA reads as TGTGCCAGTAGAACAACAGGGAGGCTACCAAATCAGCCCCAGCATTTT.

The V gene is TRBV28, the J gene TRBJ1-4; D is ambiguous. Trimming took 2 bases from V and 0 from J, leaving 10 bases between them. CDR3 size: 16 residues. The germline V gene has CDR1 MDHEN and CDR2 SYDVKM. CDR3 in DNA: TGTGCCAGCAGTTTAGCCGGTTCCGCAACTAATGAAAAACTGTTTTTT. Translated, it gives CASSLAGSATNEKLFF.

This clonotype was picked up many times. The rearrangement uses TRBV7-6 and TRBJ1-4; D might be TRBD1 (5 bases). The CDR3 consists of 12 residues. Trimming took 8 bases from V and 6 from J, leaving 10 bases between them. Germline CDR1 SGHVS, CDR2 FNYEAQ. In DNA, the CDR3 is TGTGCCAGCTCGGGGGGGGATGAAAAACTGTTTTTT. This encodes CASSGGDEKLFF.

This clonotype was seen more than once but under ten times. This rearrangement joins TRBV4-1 to TRBJ2-1, with D perhaps matching TRBD2 (6 bases). V lost 1 base, J lost 2 bases, and 18 bases lay in between. The CDR3 is 18 amino acids. CDR1 is MGHRA, CDR2 YSYEKL, per germline. The CDR3, as DNA: TGCGCCAGCAGCCAAGTGGACATGGGACTCCTAACCTACAATGAGCAGTTCTTC. As protein: CASSQVDMGLLTYNEQFF.

This clonotype was counted ten times or more. This chain links TRBV21-1 with TRBJ2-7. TRBV21-1 is noted as a pseudogene. The CDR3 length is 14 residues. CDR3 coding DNA: TGTGCCAGCAGCAAAGAGATAGGAAGCTACGAGCAGTACTTC. Encoded protein: CASSKEIGSYEQYF.

The rearrangement links TRBV29-1 to TRBJ1-1; 7 nucleotides align to TRBD1. V shed 5 bases, J shed 2 bases, and the junction held 5 bases outside the gene matches. There are 13 residues in the CDR3. Per the germline V gene, CDR1 is SQVTM and CDR2 is ANQGSEA. The CDR3 here is CSVSGGSNTEAFF. In nucleotides, the CDR3 is TGCAGCGTTTCAGGGGGTTCCAACACTGAAGCTTTCTTT.

This clonotype was counted ten times or more. The gene calls are TRBV12-3 or TRBV12-4 and TRBJ2-7, with TRBD1 matching 7 bases. The CDR3 contains 17 residues. With 3 bases clipped from V and 4 bases from J, the junction kept 15 bases outside the gene matches. CDR3 in amino acids: CASSFRDSDHGGYEQYF. For the CDR3, the DNA is TGTGCCAGCAGTTTCCGGGACAGCGATCACGGTGGTTACGAGCAGTACTTC.

This clonotype was found many times. The J gene is TRBJ2-3, the V gene TRBV7-9; 10 positions match TRBD2. J was trimmed by 2 bases and V by 5 bases; bases with no gene match: 4. There are 15 residues in the CDR3. Germline CDR1 and CDR2: SEHNR and FQNEAQ (reference sequence). The CDR3 coding sequence is TGTGCCAGCAGCACTAGCGGGGCTTTCACAGATACGCAGTATTTT. Translated: CASSTSGAFTDTQYF.

This clonotype was picked up many times. The chain recombines TRBV10-3 with TRBJ1-4; the match to TRBD1 covers 8 bases. V shed 2 bases, J shed 10 bases, and the junction held 6 bases outside the gene matches. The CDR3 loop spans 14 amino acids. Germline-derived CDR1 and CDR2 are ENHRY and SYGVKD. CDR3 nucleotides: TGTGCCATCAGTGAGGGGCAGGGGGCAACAAAACTGTTTTTT. Protein product: CAISEGQGATKLFF.